Listed below are T cell receptor beta chains from one sample, sequenced in a study of OX40 agonist ivuxolimab in advanced cancers. Only in-frame clones appear in the TCRdb table, and some are missing; sequencing was by immunoSEQ multiplex PCR. This table has tens of thousands of clones, about nine tenths appearing once. The source was CD4+ or CD8+ T cells sorted from blood, collected in a trial of the OX40 agonist ivuxolimab. These receptors originate from an adult with an advanced solid tumor such as melanoma, head and neck, liver or kidney cancer. Each CDR3 is given with its conserved first and last residue. Fields, in order: J gene, D gene, clone size, V gene, CDR3 protein, CDR3 DNA. The D gene is left open where the match is weak. Not every row has a clone size; where given, it reads once, few, many or a size class.

TRBJ2-1,.,.,TRBV7-8,CASSNRRRVGSYNEQFF,TGTGCCAGCAGCAACCGACGGCGGGTTGGCTCCTACAATGAGCAGTTCTTC
TRBJ2-7,.,.,TRBV12-5,CASGAGVLSYEQYF,TGTGCTAGTGGAGCGGGTGTCCTCTCCTACGAGCAGTACTTC
TRBJ1-2,TRBD1,.,TRBV27,CASRDSGQIYGYTF,TGTGCCAGCAGAGACTCGGGACAGATCTATGGCTACACCTTC
TRBJ1-1,.,.,TRBV5-1,CASSSGANTEAFF,TGCGCCAGCAGCAGTGGAGCGAACACTGAAGCTTTCTTT
TRBJ2-7,.,.,TRBV28,CASSSASGASYEQYF,TGTGCCAGCAGTTCGGCATCAGGGGCCTCCTACGAGCAGTACTTC
TRBJ1-6,.,.,TRBV5-5,CASSTVPRPVNSPLHF,TGTGCCAGCAGCACCGTTCCCAGGCCAGTTAATTCACCCCTCCACTTT
TRBJ1-3,.,.,TRBV6-5,CASLGLGDTIYF,TGTGCCAGCCTGGGCCTGGGGGACACCATATATTTT
TRBJ2-7,TRBD1,.,TRBV2,CASRLQGGPYEQYF,TGTGCCAGCAGGTTACAGGGGGGACCCTACGAGCAGTACTTC
TRBJ2-1,TRBD2,.,TRBV7-9,CASSPTSVSPYNEQFF,TGTGCCAGCAGCCCTACTAGCGTATCGCCCTACAATGAGCAGTTCTTC
TRBJ1-1,TRBD1,.,TRBV5-6,CASSWTGSNTEAFF,TGTGCCAGCAGTTGGACAGGGTCGAACACTGAAGCTTTCTTT
TRBJ2-2,TRBD1,.,TRBV6-1,CASSVDRGLGELFF,TGTGCCAGCAGTGTGGACAGGGGATTAGGGGAGCTGTTTTTT
TRBJ1-2,.,few,TRBV6-5,CASSYEGRDGYTF,TGTGCCAGCAGTTACGAGGGAAGGGATGGCTACACCTTC
TRBJ2-6,.,.,TRBV9,CASSVVGSGANVLTF,TGTGCCAGCAGCGTAGTCGGGTCTGGGGCCAACGTCCTGACTTTC
TRBJ1-2,.,.,TRBV10-3,CAISDSNILEGYTF,TGTGCCATCAGTGATTCAAACATTCTCGAGGGCTACACCTTC
TRBJ2-7,.,.,TRBV7-8,CASSLSGGAAVASYEQYF,TGTGCCAGCAGCCTAAGCGGTGGTGCGGCTGTTGCCTCCTACGAGCAGTACTTC
TRBJ1-1,.,.,TRBV6-1,CASSPDRGRDTEAFF,TGTGCCAGCAGCCCCGACAGAGGCCGGGACACTGAAGCTTTCTTT
TRBJ2-1,.,.,TRBV5-4,CASGLRGAGYNEQFF,TGTGCCAGCGGACTCCGCGGGGCGGGGTACAATGAGCAGTTCTTC
TRBJ1-4,.,.,TRBV2,CASSEGRRNEKLFF,TGTGCCAGCAGTGAGGGGCGCCGTAATGAAAAACTGTTTTTT
TRBJ1-5,.,.,TRBV5-6,CASSLAETSYSNQPQHF,TGTGCCAGCAGCTTGGCCGAGACTAGCTATAGCAATCAGCCCCAGCATTTT
TRBJ1-5,TRBD1,.,TRBV5-4,CASSHDRGQPQHF,TGTGCCAGCAGCCATGACAGGGGTCAGCCCCAGCATTTT
TRBJ2-2,.,once,TRBV9,CASSVVGGELFF,TGTGCCAGCAGCGTAGTTGGCGGGGAGCTGTTTTTT
TRBJ1-4,.,.,TRBV4-1,CASSQDRVGTNEKLFF,TGCGCCAGCAGCCAAGACCGAGTCGGAACTAATGAAAAACTGTTTTTT
TRBJ2-2,.,once,TRBV27,CASSRRGTGRSTGELFF,TGTGCCAGCAGTAGAAGAGGTACAGGGAGGTCGACCGGGGAGCTGTTTTTT
TRBJ1-1,.,.,TRBV7-2,CASSSAGGPEAFF,TGTGCCAGCAGCTCGGCAGGAGGCCCTGAAGCTTTCTTT
TRBJ1-1,.,.,TRBV6-6,CASTGGTEAFF,TGTGCCAGCACGGGGGGGACTGAAGCTTTCTTT
TRBJ2-3,.,once,TRBV30,CAWSSPNTDTQYF,TGTGCCTGGAGTTCCCCCAACACAGATACGCAGTATTTT
TRBJ1-2,TRBD1,few,TRBV4-1,CASSPTLTGDNGYTF,TGCGCCAGCAGCCCGACCCTGACAGGGGATAATGGCTACACCTTC
TRBJ1-1,.,.,TRBV11-2,CASSSGAHQNTEAFF,TGTGCCAGCAGCTCCGGGGCTCACCAGAACACTGAAGCTTTCTTT
TRBJ2-7,.,.,TRBV7-2,CASSLARTVSYEQYF,TGTGCCAGCAGCTTAGCGCGGACAGTCTCCTACGAGCAGTACTTC
TRBJ2-1,TRBD1,.,TRBV6-5,CASSSGQGRRNEQFF,TGTGCCAGCAGTTCGGGACAGGGGAGACGCAATGAGCAGTTCTTC
TRBJ2-5,.,.,TRBV7-7,CASAFRTKETQYF,TGTGCTAGCGCTTTTAGGACGAAAGAGACCCAGTACTTC
TRBJ1-2,.,.,TRBV6-5,CASSLGRVGYGYTF,TGTGCCAGCAGTTTGGGCAGGGTGGGGTATGGCTACACCTTC
TRBJ2-3,TRBD2,.,TRBV5-4,CASSLSREGDTQYF,TGTGCCAGCAGCTTGAGCCGGGAGGGGGATACGCAGTATTTT
TRBJ2-2,.,.,TRBV28,CASSLYMPLITGELFF,TGTGCCAGCAGTTTATATATGCCCCTAATTACCGGGGAGCTGTTTTTT
TRBJ1-4,TRBD1,.,TRBV19,CASRDRDGEKLFF,TGTGCCAGTAGAGACAGGGACGGAGAAAAACTGTTTTTT
TRBJ1-1,TRBD1,.,TRBV9,CASSVGSRQQGAPNTEAFF,TGTGCCAGCAGCGTAGGGTCGCGTCAACAGGGGGCCCCGAACACTGAAGCTTTCTTT
TRBJ2-3,.,.,TRBV25-1,CASTGGYSTDTQYF,TGTGCCAGCACGGGTGGTTATAGCACAGATACGCAGTATTTT
TRBJ2-1,.,.,TRBV5-4,CASSFPRGGGGNEQFF,TGTGCCAGCAGCTTTCCCAGGGGAGGTGGAGGCAATGAGCAGTTCTTC
TRBJ2-7,TRBD1,.,TRBV30,CAWSPDRVRYEQYF,TGTGCCTGGAGTCCGGACAGGGTACGCTACGAGCAGTACTTC
TRBJ2-2,TRBD1,.,TRBV7-3,CASSLARGNTGELFF,TGTGCCAGCAGCTTAGCCAGGGGGAATACCGGGGAGCTGTTTTTT
TRBJ1-5,TRBD1,.,TRBV19,CASSRGQSVDQPQHF,TGTGCCAGTAGCAGGGGACAGAGTGTTGATCAGCCCCAGCATTTT
TRBJ1-1,TRBD1,.,TRBV2,CASLDRGTFF,TGTGCCAGCTTGGACAGGGGAACTTTCTTT
TRBJ2-5,.,once,TRBV6-6,CASSYSNIPERETQYF,TGTGCCAGCAGTTACTCGAACATCCCGGAGCGGGAGACCCAGTACTTC
TRBJ2-1,.,.,TRBV18,CASSPKLVDEQFF,TGTGCCAGCTCACCAAAGCTGGTGGATGAGCAGTTCTTC
TRBJ1-1,TRBD1,few,TRBV7-2,CASSYRGGMNTEAFF,TGTGCCAGCAGCTACAGGGGGGGCATGAACACTGAAGCTTTCTTT
TRBJ2-4,TRBD1,once,TRBV11-3,CASSFRGYQPQAKNIQYF,TGTGCCAGCAGCTTCAGGGGGTACCAACCTCAAGCCAAAAACATTCAGTACTTC
TRBJ1-6,.,.,TRBV30,CAWSVHGGQGSPLHF,TGTGCCTGGAGTGTACATGGGGGGCAAGGGTCACCCCTCCACTTT
TRBJ2-1,.,once,TRBV23-1,CASSQLQFF,TGCGCCAGCAGTCAATTACAGTTCTTC
TRBJ2-5,.,.,TRBV11-2,CASGRGHQETQYF,.
TRBJ1-1,.,.,TRBV9,CASSPRDLQETEAFF,TGTGCCAGCAGCCCACGGGACCTCCAAGAGACTGAAGCTTTCTTT
TRBJ2-3,TRBD2,.,TRBV5-1,CASRIAGNIDTQYF,TGCGCCAGCAGAATAGCGGGAAATATAGATACGCAGTATTTT